The entry below gives a single TCR delta chain sequence along with its context. The antigen it binds to is not known. No much larger clonotype is one base removed from it; base qualities were not supplied. The sample comes from a study of Vδ1+ human thymocytes (dated by TCRdb to the late 2010s). About the full investigation: mRNA-level TRG and TRD CDR3 repertoires of highly purified Vdelta1+ thymocytes from young children were characterised as a data resource. The multiplex-based CDR3 amplicon strategy had previously been validated against 5'RACE-based CDR3 amplicon generation methods. Summary of the overall study and its limitations: Because no clustering by age or sex was observed, donors were not stratified by these variables in the analyses. The authors advised highly purified populations and single-cell validation, since unexpected Vdelta2 sequences could cause misinterpretation of bulk repertoire data. Approximately 19% of thymic TRD sequences were found to be Vdelta2 (and few were Vdelta3) despite high sort purity, in contrast to peripheral blood Vdelta1+ controls. Numerous TRG clonotypes were shared among donors (up to roughly 7x10^3), while TRD repertoires were essentially private (a maximum of about 100 shared). In contrast to oligoclonal peripheral blood repertoires, thymic TRG and TRD repertoires appeared to be highly polyclonal with Gaussian CDR3 length distributions.

Inclusive of the bounding cysteine and phenylalanine, the CDR3 is 18 residues long. Just the 54-base CDR3 DNA is kept, in frame starting at base 1. V is trimmed back by 7 bases and J by 0 bases, and the junction contains 12 bases that no gene match accounts for. The germline V gene supplies CDR1 TSWWSYY and CDR2 QGS. RNA extraction was performed with the RNeasy mini kit, and reverse transcription was done with Superscript III. CDR3 amplicons were produced by multiplex PCR using pooled V-gene forward primers and a constant-region reverse primer with Illumina adaptor overhangs. After gel purification, amplicons were indexed with Nextera index primers over approximately 8 extra PCR cycles and were then purified with AMPure XP beads. Sequencing of the libraries was done on an Illumina MiSeq using paired-end 250 bp reads, dual indexing and a 20% PhiX spike-in. The study's own analysis went as follows. Reads were quality checked with FastQC, and TRG read pairs were merged with ea-utils fastq-join. Annotation of sequences was performed with IMGT/HighV-QUEST, only productive sequences with unambiguous V-gene assignment were retained, and clonotypes were defined by identical CDR3 sequence. VDJtools 1.1.1, tcR 2.2.3, Treemap and vegan Shannon diversity in R 3.4.4 were used for downstream analysis. TCRdb called clones anew from the public reads via CATT; matching DNA rows were later pooled. None of the V and J calls come from the authors' own analysis; TCRdb made them. Within this sample are roughly 50,000 delta-chain clones, with around 15% of them counted one time only. The ten largest clones represent roughly 0.5% of the sample.

Thymic samples were depleted of alphabeta T cells, then CD3+ TCRVdelta1+ TCRVdelta2- thymocytes were FACS-sorted. A purity of roughly 98% to 99.6% was achieved for sorted Vdelta1+ thymocytes. The thymic specimens were obtained from several paediatric patients, aged about 5 days to 17 months, who were having corrective cardiac surgery. Thymic tissue was dispersed, and mononuclear cells were isolated on a Histopaque-1077 density gradient. The staining antibodies were anti-TCRVdelta1 clone TS8.2, anti-TCRVdelta2 clone B6, anti-CD3 clone HIT3a and anti-TCRalphabeta clone IP26. Sequencing was carried out using Vdelta1+ gamma-delta thymocytes from the thymus. Per the publication, the cell subset or site label means: FACS-sorted CD3+ TCRalphabeta- TCRVdelta1+ TCRVdelta2- thymocytes. The rearrangement combines TRDV1 with TRDJ1, and TRDD3 matches 12 of the central bases. The TCR comes from a boy younger than two who had congenital heart surgery. CDR3 loop: CALAFLWGIRGYTDKLIF. The DNA is as follows: TGTGCTCTTGCTTTTCTCTGGGGGATACGCGGGTACACCGATAAACTCATCTTT.